This T cell receptor (beta chain) appears in the sequencing data of a study of T cell changes during pregnancy in multiple sclerosis. Trimming took 3 bases from V and 2 from J, leaving 12 bases between them. Per the germline V gene, CDR1 is KGHSH and CDR2 is LQKENI. The CDR3 runs 15 residues. Here immunoSEQ multiplex PCR was the method, and the copy in TCRdb shows in-frame clones only, minus some. The sample carries 70,000 to 95,000 clones, about 94% recorded once. The TCR comes from a female donor with multiple sclerosis, enrolled in a pregnancy study. The material sequenced was peripheral blood, taken in the third trimester of pregnancy. V is TRBV18 and J is TRBJ2-3; D gene ambiguous. The chain's CDR3 is CASSPGRIITDTQYF. CDR3 in DNA: TGTGCCAGCTCACCTGGGCGAATAATCACAGATACGCAGTATTTT.